Below, one T cell receptor (beta chain) is given with its context. Its antigen is unknown. The germline CDR1 and CDR2 sequences are SGHRS and YFSETQ. J gave up 6 bases and V 4 bases, and 7 bases lay outside the gene matches. This CDR3 has 14 residues. In the PCR, 60 Vbeta and 13 Jbeta primers were used. Data came from immunoSEQ multiplex PCR; TCRdb stores just in-frame clones and leaves some out. The table lists around 200,000 clones, roughly 70% of them singletons. The sample is drawn from a study of cytomegalovirus exposure and HLA in healthy donors. The study's findings and limits: TCR beta V- and J-gene trimming, according to a later analysis, was linked to a missense DCLRE1C variant.

This receptor was identified in a man aged 40-49 years in good health and CMV-seropositive. Sequences were obtained from PBMCs. The chain carries TRBV5-1 and TRBJ2-1; 7 bases align to TRBD1. The CDR3 sequence: CASSQGQRTNEQFF. For the CDR3, the DNA is TGCGCCAGCAGCCAGGGACAGAGGACCAATGAGCAGTTCTTC.